The 18 T cell receptor beta chains below all came from one sample that was sequenced in a study of graft-versus-host responses after intestinal transplantation. For these TCRs, the target antigens are not known. Clones were read by immunoSEQ multiplex PCR, and TCRdb kept only the in-frame ones, dropping some. The sample has 23,000 or so clones, around 82% seen once; the top ten hold over 0.8%. Sequenced material: unstimulated CD8+ T cells sorted from spleen or lymph node cells, taken before transplant. These receptors were obtained from a human donor who was the organ donor for an intestinal transplant.

This rearrangement joins TRBV7-9 to TRBJ2-7; 7 bases map to TRBD1. This CDR3 has 15 amino acids. V shed 5 bases and J 2 bases; nucleotides not matched to a gene: 9. Germline V lookup: CDR1 SEHNR, CDR2 FQNEAQ (reference sequence). The CDR3 region is CASSTTFRGTYEQYF. CDR3 nucleotide sequence: TGTGCCAGCAGCACAACTTTCAGGGGGACCTACGAGCAGTACTTC.

V is TRBV7-8 and J is TRBJ2-1, with D hard to call. The CDR3 runs 13 residues. Germline CDR1 and CDR2: SGHVS and FQNEAQ. Trimming took 1 base from V and 4 from J, leaving 5 bases between them. CDR3 DNA sequence: TGTGCCAGCAGCTTAGAAACATACAATGAGCAGTTCTTC. This encodes CASSLETYNEQFF.

The chain is built from TRBV29-1 and TRBJ2-1; perhaps TRBD1 as D (5 bases). Germline V lookup: CDR1 SQVTM, CDR2 ANQGSEA. The CDR3 consists of 14 residues. Deletions cut 6 bases from V and 0 bases from J, with 12 bases between. Here the CDR3 DNA reads TGCAGCGTCGACAGCCCTAGCTCCTACAATGAGCAGTTCTTC. Residues: CSVDSPSSYNEQFF.

As to this clone: Other DNA sequences within the sample encode an identical CDR3. The chain has TRBV11-2 and TRBJ2-7; TRBD2 is a possible D gene (7 bases). The CDR3 loop spans 17 amino acids. Germline CDR1 reads SGHAT; CDR2 reads FQNNGV. Trimming cost V 1 base and J 0 bases, with 16 bases left between them. CDR3 amino acids: CASSLVGGRASSYEQYF. In DNA form, the CDR3 reads TGTGCCAGCAGCTTAGTGGGGGGGCGGGCTAGCTCCTACGAGCAGTACTTC.

The J gene is TRBJ2-1, the V gene TRBV18, with unresolved D. Trimming took 5 bases from V and 11 from J, leaving 13 bases between them. The CDR3 sequence is 12 residues long. Germline V CDR1 and CDR2: KGHSH, LQKENI. Written as DNA, the CDR3 is TGTGCCAGCTCAGTTCCACAAGAGCAGCAGTTCTTC. Amino acid sequence: CASSVPQEQQFF.

This clone was seen only a few times. The CDR3 sequence is CASSPRIVDERNEQFF. The CDR3 DNA is TGTGCCAGCAGCCCTCGGATCGTGGACGAACGCAATGAGCAGTTCTTC. The chain links TRBV7-9 to TRBJ2-1; no firm D call. This CDR3 has 16 residues. The V gene's germline CDR1 is SEHNR and CDR2 FQNEAQ (reference sequence). Trimming took 5 bases from V and 6 from J, leaving 20 bases between them.

The chain has TRBV11-2 and TRBJ2-5; TRBD2 agrees at 7 bases. The ends lost 2 bases at V and 0 bases at J; junction bases unmatched: 9. CDR1 and CDR2 from the germline V gene are SGHAT and FQNNGV. This CDR3 is built from 17 residues. The CDR3 sequence: CASSLYKDLADQETQYF. The CDR3 DNA sequence: TGTGCCAGCAGCTTATACAAAGACCTAGCGGACCAAGAGACCCAGTACTTC. Supplemented by reference TRBV11-2 and TRBJ2-5, the full variable domain reads EAGVAQSPRYKIIEKRQSVAFWCNPISGHATLYWYQQILGQGPKLLIQFQNNGVVDDSQLPKDRFSAERLKGVDSTLKIQPAKLEDSAVYLCASSLYKDLADQETQYFGPGTRLLVL.

The chain employs TRBV9 and TRBJ2-1; 9 bases align to TRBD1. Unmatched junction bases numbered 8, after V lost 4 bases and J lost 6 bases. CDR3 length: 15 amino acids. CDR1 and CDR2 from the germline V gene are SGDLS and YYNGEE. The CDR3: CASSKGTGTINEQFF. For the CDR3, the DNA is TGTGCCAGCAGCAAGGGGACAGGGACGATCAATGAGCAGTTCTTC.

This clone was seen just once. This chain connects TRBV4-1 to TRBJ2-1; no clear D gene. Germline V gene data show CDR1 as MGHRA and CDR2 as YSYEKL. Between the trimmed V and J ends, which lost 0 bases and 2 bases, there was a span of 14 bases. The CDR3 sequence is 17 residues long. Here the CDR3 reads CASSQDEYTSTYNEQFF. CDR3 DNA: TGCGCCAGCAGCCAAGATGAGTACACTTCAACCTACAATGAGCAGTTCTTC.

The chain has TRBV11-2 and TRBJ2-1; D is ambiguous. Trimming removed 3 bases at V and 6 bases at J, with 9 bases between. The CDR3 is 13 amino acids. Germline CDR1 is SGHAT and CDR2 is FQNNGV. CDR3 coding DNA: TGTGCCAGCAGCTTCCCTCTCATCAATGAGCAGTTCTTC. Translated, it gives CASSFPLINEQFF.

This chain uses TRBV5-4 with TRBJ2-7, with 7 positions matching TRBD1. Germline-derived CDR1 and CDR2 are SGHNT and YYREEE (reference sequence). The length of the CDR3 is 13 residues. V gave up 1 base and J gave up 4 bases; unmatched junction bases: 2. The CDR3 is CASSLPGGYEQYF. The CDR3, as DNA: TGTGCCAGCAGCTTGCCAGGGGGATACGAGCAGTACTTC.

The rearrangement links TRBV19 to TRBJ2-3; 8 bases are a match to TRBD2. Per the germline V gene, CDR1 is LNHDA and CDR2 is SQIVND (reference sequence). CDR3 length: 15 amino acids. With 1 base clipped from V and 6 bases from J, the junction kept 6 bases outside the gene matches. This CDR3 reads CASSIAGGLRDTQYF. The CDR3 DNA is TGTGCCAGTAGTATAGCGGGGGGGCTCCGGGATACGCAGTATTTT.

In its sample, this clone was seen a few times. This chain joins TRBV5-6 and TRBJ1-4, with no clear D. Germline V gene sequence: CDR1 SGHDT, CDR2 YYEEEE. CDR3 length: 14 residues. Between the trimmed V and J ends, which lost 4 bases and 4 bases, there was a span of 11 bases. Here the CDR3 DNA reads TGTGCCAGCAGCACCGGTGGGCTTAATGAAAAACTGTTTTTT. It codes for CASSTGGLNEKLFF.

In DNA form, the CDR3 reads TGTGCCAGCAGCGTAGGAGGGGGGGATACGCAGTATTTT. This codes for CASSVGGGDTQYF. The chain recombines TRBV9 with TRBJ2-3; either TRBD1 or TRBD2 may fit D (6 bases each). Germline loops: CDR1 SGDLS, CDR2 YYNGEE. The CDR3 extends over 13 amino acids. V gave up 0 bases and J gave up 6 bases, with 8 bases separating them.

The genes are TRBV9 and TRBJ2-3; no firm D call. Germline V CDR1 and CDR2: SGDLS, YYNGEE. V shed 3 bases and J shed 0 bases, with 8 bases lying between them. The CDR3 runs 14 residues. This CDR3 is CASSGLGSTDTQYF. The CDR3 DNA reads as TGTGCCAGCAGCGGGCTGGGAAGCACAGATACGCAGTATTTT. The entire variable domain, with the rest obtained from reference TRBV9 and TRBJ2-3, is as follows: DSGVTQTPKHLITATGQRVTLRCSPRSGDLSVYWYQQSLDQGLQFLIQYYNGEERAKGNILERFSAQQFPDLHSELNLSSLELGDSALYFCASSGLGSTDTQYFGPGTRLTVL.

The sample holds a few counts of this clone. CDR3 coding DNA: TGTGCCAGCAGTTACGCGGAATCCTACGAGCAGTACTTC. Its translation: CASSYAESYEQYF. V is TRBV6-5 and J is TRBJ2-7; D is ambiguous. Germline CDR1 reads MNHEY; CDR2 reads SVGAGI. V shed 2 bases and J shed 1 base, with 6 bases lying between them. The CDR3 sequence is 13 residues long.

V is TRBV4-1 and J is TRBJ2-7; weak D call: TRBD1 (6 bases). The CDR3 extends over 13 amino acids. Germline V lookup: CDR1 MGHRA, CDR2 YSYEKL. V lost 3 bases and J 3 bases, leaving 9 bases between the germline ends. CDR3 sequence reads: CASSQGAYYEQYF. The DNA for the CDR3 is TGCGCCAGCAGCCAGGGGGCTTACTACGAGCAGTACTTC.

The rearrangement uses TRBV19 and TRBJ2-7, with TRBD2 identical over 8 bases. After removal of 2 bases from V and 3 bases from J, the junction contained 6 bases not matched to a gene. This CDR3 region has 15 residues. CDR1 is LNHDA, CDR2 SQIVND, per germline (reference sequence). The CDR3 here is CASSISGGGNYEQYF. CDR3 sequence (DNA): TGTGCCAGTAGTATATCCGGGGGGGGCAACTACGAGCAGTACTTC.